The rows below give T cell receptor beta chains drawn from one sample of a study of radiotherapy plus CTLA-4 blockade in lung cancer. Profiled with immunoSEQ multiplex PCR; TCRdb holds only in-frame clones, not every one. The data show approximately 33,000 clones, with about 78% seen just once and 7.5% held by the top ten. The source was peripheral blood, collected from a patient treated with radiotherapy plus ipilimumab. The receptors were gathered from a human donor with non-small cell lung cancer who had stable disease on radiotherapy plus ipilimumab. Both conserved end residues are part of each CDR3. The D gene is left open where the match is weak. Expanded clones are given a class, and other clones once, few, many or no size at all.

V gene	clone size	J gene	D gene	CDR3 DNA	CDR3 protein
TRBV5-1	NA	TRBJ1-2	TRBD1	TGCGCCAGCAGCTTGGCCAAGACAGGGGATGTTTCGGACGGCTACACCTTC	CASSLAKTGDVSDGYTF
TRBV10-1	NA	TRBJ2-1	NA	TGCGCCAGCTCCCCCGGGGGTTCCTACAATGAGCAGTTCTTC	CASSPGGSYNEQFF
TRBV30	NA	TRBJ1-4	NA	TGTGCCTGGGATAACGGGAATGAAAAACTGTTTTTT	CAWDNGNEKLFF
TRBV4-3	NA	TRBJ1-4	NA	TGCGCCAGCAGCCCGTACAGTGCAACTAATGAAAAACTGTTTTTT	CASSPYSATNEKLFF
TRBV9	NA	TRBJ2-2	TRBD2	TGTGCCAGCAGCGTAGAATTAGCGGGATACACCGGGGAGCTGTTTTTT	CASSVELAGYTGELFF
TRBV15	NA	TRBJ1-1	TRBD1	TGTGCCACCAGCAGAGAGGGGACAGGGGGCAGGAGGACTGAAGCTTTCTTT	CATSREGTGGRRTEAFF
TRBV7-3	few	TRBJ2-5	NA	TGTGCCAGCAGCTTAAATCCAGGCCAAGAGACCCAGTACTTC	CASSLNPGQETQYF
TRBV4-2	NA	TRBJ2-6	NA	TGTGCCAGCAGCAAGGCGTTCAGGTTACAAAGTCGGGCCAACGTCCTGACTTTC	CASSKAFRLQSRANVLTF
TRBV7-2	NA	TRBJ1-2	NA	TGTGCCAGCAGCTTAGGACAGGATAACTATGGCTACACCTTC	CASSLGQDNYGYTF
TRBV10-3	NA	TRBJ1-1	NA	TGTGCCATCAGTGAGTCCCCCAGGGAAGGGACTGAAGCTTTCTTT	CAISESPREGTEAFF
TRBV5-1	NA	TRBJ1-2	NA	TGCGCCAGCAGCTCCTCCCGGACAGTCTCTAACTATGGCTACACCTTC	CASSSSRTVSNYGYTF
TRBV29-1	NA	TRBJ2-5	NA	TGCAGCGTTGAACTGGAAGGGTGGGGGACCCAGTACTTC	CSVELEGWGTQYF
TRBV28	NA	TRBJ1-1	NA	TGTGCCAGCAGTTTGGGACATTTGAACACTGAAGCTTTCTTT	CASSLGHLNTEAFF
TRBV2	NA	TRBJ1-1	NA	TGTGCCAGCAGTGATATGGGGATGAACACTGAAGCTTTCTTT	CASSDMGMNTEAFF
TRBV11-2	NA	TRBJ1-6	NA	TGTGCCAGCAGCTATATCAGGATAGGCAATTCACCCCTCCACTTT	CASSYIRIGNSPLHF
TRBV19	NA	TRBJ1-1	TRBD1	TGTGCCAGTACGGAGCAGGGGGACACTGAAGCTTTCTTT	CASTEQGDTEAFF
TRBV30	NA	TRBJ1-6	TRBD1	TGTGCCTGGAGGGGGACAGTCTCCTATAATTCACCCCTCCACTTT	CAWRGTVSYNSPLHF
TRBV7-2	NA	TRBJ1-2	TRBD1	TGTGCCAGCAGCTTTAGCCCCCTACAGGGGGCGTTAGGCTACACCTTC	CASSFSPLQGALGYTF
TRBV23-1	NA	TRBJ1-3	NA	TGCGCCAGCAGCCCCCAAACAGGGATTAGTTCTGGAAACACCATATATTTT	CASSPQTGISSGNTIYF
TRBV6-6	NA	TRBJ1-5	NA	TGTGCCAGCAGGAATGGCAATCAGCCCCAGCATTTT	CASRNGNQPQHF
TRBV7-2	NA	TRBJ1-1	NA	TGTGCCAGCAGCTTATGGGTGAACACTGAAGCTTTCTTT	CASSLWVNTEAFF
TRBV7-2	NA	TRBJ2-5	NA	TGTGCCAGCAGCTCAGGACGAGTGCTAGCTGAGACCCAGTACTTC	CASSSGRVLAETQYF
TRBV4-3	NA	TRBJ1-6	NA	TGCGCCAGCAGCCAAGATCGGGCGGGGAGGAATTCACCCCTCCACTTT	CASSQDRAGRNSPLHF
TRBV4-1	few	TRBJ2-3	TRBD2	TGCGCCAGCAGCCAGGACCCTAGCGGGGCACAAACAGATACGCAGTATTTT	CASSQDPSGAQTDTQYF
TRBV28	once	TRBJ1-6	NA	TGTGCCAGCAGTTATCTGGGGTTACCCCTCCACTTT	CASSYLGLPLHF
TRBV15	NA	TRBJ1-1	NA	TGTGCCACCAGCAGAGATAAGTGGCGTCTGGACACTGAAGCTTTCTTT	CATSRDKWRLDTEAFF
TRBV9	NA	TRBJ2-6	TRBD1	TGTGCCAGCAGCGTAGACCATTGGAGGGACAGGGTCCCGGGGGCCAACGTCCTGACTTTC	CASSVDHWRDRVPGANVLTF
TRBV6-5	NA	TRBJ2-1	TRBD2	TGTGCCAGCAGTCTCGGGACTAGCGGAAACAATGAGCAGTTCTTC	CASSLGTSGNNEQFF
TRBV5-6	once	TRBJ1-2	NA	TGTGCCAGCAGCTTGGGCCCGGCGGGCTACACCTTC	CASSLGPAGYTF
TRBV19	NA	TRBJ2-4	TRBD1	TGTGCCAGTAGTATGTCCGGGACAGGGGCCAAAAACATTCAGTACTTC	CASSMSGTGAKNIQYF
TRBV7-2	NA	TRBJ1-2	NA	TGTGCCAGCAGCTTGCAACTAAACTATGGCTACACCTTC	CASSLQLNYGYTF
TRBV27	NA	TRBJ1-4	NA	TGTGCCAGCAGTTCCCACAGGGACTATGAAAAACTGTTTTTT	CASSSHRDYEKLFF
TRBV4-3	NA	TRBJ1-5	TRBD1	TGCGCCAGCAGCCAGGACCGGGACAGGCCCCAGCATTTT	CASSQDRDRPQHF
TRBV6-5	NA	TRBJ2-1	NA	TGTGCCAGCAGTGCGGGGCTCTACAATGAGCAGTTCTTC	CASSAGLYNEQFF
TRBV10-3	NA	TRBJ1-1	NA	TGTGCCATCAGTGACCCCGGACTCAACACTGAAGCTTTCTTT	CAISDPGLNTEAFF
TRBV18	NA	TRBJ2-4	NA	TGTGCCAGCTCAAGGCTAGTGGGTCTAGCCAAAAACATTCAGTACTTC	CASSRLVGLAKNIQYF
TRBV18	NA	TRBJ2-2	NA	TGTGCCAGCTCACCACGACAGGAGAACACCGGGGAGCTGTTTTTT	CASSPRQENTGELFF
TRBV10-3	NA	TRBJ1-4	TRBD1	TGTGCCGTCAAACCAGGGGGAGCTAATGAAAAACTGTTTTTT	CAVKPGGANEKLFF
TRBV7-6	NA	TRBJ1-6	TRBD1	TGTGCCAGCAGCTTAGCGGGTGGACAGGGGAATTCACCCCTCCACTTT	CASSLAGGQGNSPLHF
TRBV5-1	NA	TRBJ2-1	TRBD2	TGCGCCAGCAGCTTGGTTTTGAGCGGGGGAGAGTTCTTC	CASSLVLSGGEFF
TRBV5-1	NA	TRBJ2-3	TRBD2	TGCGCCAGCAGCTTGGCCGGGACTAGCGGGGGGATCACAGATACGCAGTATTTT	CASSLAGTSGGITDTQYF
TRBV14	large	TRBJ1-1	TRBD1	TGTGCCAGCAGCCTACAGGGGGCCTTGAGCACTGAAGCTTTCTTT	CASSLQGALSTEAFF
TRBV4-2	NA	TRBJ2-5	NA	TGTGCCAGCAGCCAAGATTTGTACGGGACGCAAGAGACCCAGTACTTC	CASSQDLYGTQETQYF
TRBV19	NA	TRBJ1-2	NA	TGTGCCACCTATAACTATGGCTACACCTTC	CATYNYGYTF
TRBV5-1	NA	TRBJ1-1	NA	TGCGCCAGCAGCCCGGAGCCGGGAGTGGACACTGAAGCTTTCTTT	CASSPEPGVDTEAFF
TRBV25-1	NA	TRBJ1-2	TRBD1	TGTGCCAGCAGGGCGCGGACAGGGGTAGGAGGCTACACCTTC	CASRARTGVGGYTF
TRBV5-8	few	TRBJ1-6	NA	TGTGCCAGCAGCTTGGGTGGGGATTCACCCCTCCACTTT	CASSLGGDSPLHF
TRBV5-1	NA	TRBJ2-1	TRBD2	TGCGCCAGCTCAACAAGGACTAGCGGTTACAATGAGCAGTTCTTC	CASSTRTSGYNEQFF
TRBV30	NA	TRBJ1-5	NA	TGTGCCTGGAGTGTTGATGGGTATCAGCCCCAGCATTTT	CAWSVDGYQPQHF
TRBV4-1	NA	TRBJ1-1	TRBD1	TGCGCCAGCAGCCATCCCGCGAGGGGGCCGAACACTGAAGCTTTCTTT	CASSHPARGPNTEAFF
TRBV5-1	NA	TRBJ1-2	TRBD1	TGCGCCAGCAGCACCCAGGGGGGGGTTGGCTACACCTTC	CASSTQGGVGYTF
TRBV9	NA	TRBJ2-2	NA	TGTGCCAGCAGCGTTGGTGTCGGACCCGAAGGCGGCGGGGAGCTGTTTTTT	CASSVGVGPEGGGELFF
TRBV28	NA	TRBJ1-2	NA	TGTGCCAGTCAGGAGGCTAACTATGGCTACACCTTC	CASQEANYGYTF
TRBV4-1	NA	TRBJ1-5	NA	TGCGCCAGCAGCCAAGCAGGTTTGAGGGGACAGCCCCAGCATTTT	CASSQAGLRGQPQHF
TRBV18	few	TRBJ1-1	TRBD1	TGTGCCAGCTCACCAATGGAACCGGGACAGGGGTATAGTGCTTTCTTT	CASSPMEPGQGYSAFF
TRBV27	NA	TRBJ1-2	NA	TGTGCCAGCAGTTTATCGGGTCAGGGTTCCTATGGCTACACCTTC	CASSLSGQGSYGYTF
TRBV28	NA	TRBJ1-1	NA	TGTGCCAGCAGTTCGGGACAGAACACTGAAGCTTTCTTT	CASSSGQNTEAFF
TRBV19	once	TRBJ1-4	NA	TGTGCCAGTAGCCCGGGGACACATGAAAAACTGTTTTTT	CASSPGTHEKLFF
TRBV5-8	NA	TRBJ1-5	NA	TGTGCCAGCAGCTCCACAGGGCCCAGAGGGCCCCAGCATTTT	CASSSTGPRGPQHF
TRBV5-8	NA	TRBJ1-2	NA	TGTGCCAGCAGCTTGGTGAGGAGATATGGCTACACCTTC	CASSLVRRYGYTF